This T cell receptor beta chain was identified during a study of T-cell memory formation after mild COVID-19 (dated by TCRdb to the early 2020s). Background for the entire study: TCR sequence clusters from the two donors were found to be largely donor specific. T-cell clones expanding and contracting after mild COVID-19 in a couple of donors were tracked by longitudinal TCRalpha and TCRbeta repertoire sequencing. The cohort was made up of two young adult volunteers, one female and one male, who were previously healthy. Study-wide findings and limitations: Balanced CD4/CD8 phenotypes were observed for clones contracting from day 15 to 85, whereas a bias towards CD4+ was observed for a second wave of clones expanding from day 15 to 37. The detection of some responding clones in pre-infection memory suggests that pre-existing cross-reactive memory T cells joined the SARS-CoV-2 response. Only two mild cases were covered by the study, and larger cohorts that include severe cases with pre-infection samples were considered necessary. Whether the second-wave clones peaking on day 37 were SARS-CoV-2 specific was not confirmed. Contracting CD4+ clones were located mainly in the CM and EM memory subsets, whereas CD8+ clones were found to be enriched in EMRA.

Ficoll-Paque density gradient centrifugation was used to isolate PBMCs. This clonotype has a count of ten or more. No cognate antigen has been identified for it. Base qualities are missing; no much larger clone stands one base away. The sequencer was an Illumina NovaSeq 6000. TCRalpha and TCRbeta cDNA libraries were built by 5'RACE with constant-segment primers, adding sample barcodes and unique molecular identifiers. RNA was extracted from every sample with Trizol reagent. Library amplification was performed in two PCR steps, and a second sample barcode and Illumina TruSeq adapters were introduced in the second step. The libraries were sequenced on an Illumina NovaSeq using 2 x 150 bp paired-end reads. On the authors' methods: Demultiplexing of reads and collapsing into UMI-guided consensus sequences were performed with migec v1.2.7. Using mixcr v2.1.11, UMI consensuses were aligned to TRA and TRB V and J templates and then assembled into clonotypes. Clonotypes were classified as expanded or contracted when called significant by both edgeR and NoisET, with noise models trained on biological replicates. For edgeR calls, a false discovery rate-adjusted p below 0.01 and a log2 fold-change threshold of 1 were applied. As an exploratory analysis of dynamics, max-normalized trajectories of the 1000 most abundant clonotypes were examined by PCA with hierarchical clustering. Separately sequenced CD4+ and CD8+ repertoires were used to assign the CD4 or CD8 phenotype of responding clones. The public reads were quality trimmed at Q25 with fastp and then assembled into clones with MiXCR by TCRdb, keeping productive beta chains. Identical CDR3 proteins give one entry, which carries the most common genes and DNA. Here the V and J calls rest on TCRdb's processing, not on the authors' analysis. The sample has some 300,000 distinct CDR3 sequences on record, 15% to 20% of them singletons. Over 20% of the sample lies in the top ten.

Here V drops 4 bases and J drops 3 bases, and the junction holds 9 bases not matched to any gene. CDR1 and CDR2 are read off the germline V gene as SGHTA and FQGNSA. CDR3 length: 16 amino acids, cysteine to phenylalanine. Solely the CDR3 DNA is kept, with 48 bases framed from the first base. The sequenced material came from PBMCs or a T cell subset sorted from them (not recorded which). The rearrangement joined TRBV7-2 to TRBJ2-7; 10 nucleotides in the junction match TRBD2. This TCR derives from a young man who had mild COVID-19 (a few samples of this study predate the infection). The sample titles of this study are shuffled in the database, so cell type and time point are left out; the donor was told from shared clones. The CDR3 here reads CASSSLAGGWDYEQYF. The DNA sequence reads TGTGCCAGCAGCTCCTTAGCGGGGGGCTGGGACTACGAGCAGTACTTC.